The present TCR beta chain was sequenced within a study of blood T cells in healthy people across ages (dated by TCRdb to 2014 to 2015). The study in broad terms: In model experiments, template switching captured roughly one uniquely barcoded TCR beta cDNA molecule for every two T cells. For two donors (one aged 18 to 30 and one aged 80 or older), the study analyzed two additional independent replicas of 1 million unique cDNA reads from the same blood draw. Donors were grouped into four age groups: young (average 16 years), middle-aged (under 40), aged (around 60) and long-lived (about 90). The study measured age-related changes in TCR beta repertoire diversity using deep sequencing normalized with unique cDNA molecular identifiers. Donors of different ages were randomly distributed across sequencing lanes to avoid experimental bias.

Overall results and qualifications from the work: Since profiling was done on bulk unsorted PBMCs, naive and antigen-experienced compartments could not be conclusively compared. Estimates of total diversity from one million sequenced T cells were regarded as lower bounds and underestimates. The long-lived group showed more naive CD4+ T cells, fewer expanded clones and increased TCR diversity than the aged group, suggesting age selection. Because donor CMV infection status was unknown, age-related changes in expanded clonotypes were potentially confounded. As age increased, observed TCR beta diversity per million T cells dropped in a roughly linear way, and a significant reduction was already evident by age roughly 40. A strong correlation was found between observed TCR beta diversity and the percentage of naive T cells measured by flow cytometry.

In this sample, this clonotype turned up a few times. No antigen is known for it. No much larger clone exists at a distance of one base, and base qualities are not known. CDR1 SQVTM and CDR2 ANQGSEA are derived from the germline V gene. Here V drops 5 bases and J drops 2 bases, and the junction holds 8 bases not matched to any gene. CDR3 length: 15 amino acids, cysteine to phenylalanine. The DNA shown is the 45-base CDR3, in frame from base 1. Receptors were amplified or captured by 5' RACE. Instrument used: Illumina HiSeq 2500. A second about 6 to 11 cycle PCR used a sample-barcoded 5' primer and a J-beta primer mix. Each TCR beta cDNA molecule received a unique molecular identifier from a template-switch 5' adaptor carrying 12 random nucleotides. Each sample yielded at least 3 million CDR3-containing paired-end reads. The Mint cDNA synthesis kit, primed by a TRBC-specific oligonucleotide, was used to synthesize first-strand cDNA from all RNA. After uracil-DNA glycosylase treatment, a first 18-cycle PCR used universal primers M1SS and BC2_uni_R on all cDNA. Per the source publication's procedure: For normalization, 1 million high-quality reads were randomly selected from each sample, with every read carrying a distinct molecular identifier. Reads sharing molecular identifiers were discarded rather than binned into consensus sequences. MiTCR, set to a Q25 quality threshold and the strictest error-elimination algorithm, was used for CDR3 identification, clonotype clustering and error correction. A nonparametric unseen species model with Euler transformation was used to estimate a lower bound on total TCR beta diversity. TCRdb's own reprocessing of the public reads used fastp at Q25 and MiXCR and kept productive beta chains. A single entry per CDR3 protein holds the most common genes and DNA from its merged rows. TCRdb's processing, not the authors', yielded these V and J calls. The sample table shows about 1.4 million distinct CDR3 sequences, and around 59% are seen once. 6.7% of the sample is held by the ten biggest clonotypes.

The donors were 40 or so Caucasian individuals from Russia, aged 6 to 90 years, who were systemically healthy. Each donor gave around 9 milliliters of peripheral blood, collected into EDTA-treated Vacutainer tubes. Ficoll-Paque density-gradient centrifugation was used to isolate PBMCs, with at least 6.5 million per sample. Trizol reagent was used to extract total RNA from PBMCs, with at least 6 micrograms per sample. For every donor, an aliquot of PBMCs went through flow cytometry to measure the percentages of naive CD45RAhigh/CD27high T cells. The sequenced material came from blood. The source of this sequence is a man younger than 30 in good health. Rearrangement joined TRBV29-1 to TRBJ2-2; TRBD2 lines up with 7 middle nucleotides. The nucleotide sequence is given as TGCAGCGTTTCGGGCCTAGCGGATAACACCGGGGAGCTGTTTTTT. This is translated as CSVSGLADNTGELFF.